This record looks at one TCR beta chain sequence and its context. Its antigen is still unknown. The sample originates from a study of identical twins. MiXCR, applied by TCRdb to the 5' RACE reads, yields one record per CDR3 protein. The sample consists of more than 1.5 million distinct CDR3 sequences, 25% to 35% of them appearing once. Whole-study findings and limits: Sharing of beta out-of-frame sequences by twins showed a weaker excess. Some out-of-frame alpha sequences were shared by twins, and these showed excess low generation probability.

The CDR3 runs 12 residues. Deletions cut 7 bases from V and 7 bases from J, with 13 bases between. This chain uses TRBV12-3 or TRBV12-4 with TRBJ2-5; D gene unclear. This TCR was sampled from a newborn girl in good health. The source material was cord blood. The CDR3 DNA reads TGTGCCAGCACTTCCGCGCCAGGGACCCAGTACTTC. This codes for CASTSAPGTQYF.